This T cell receptor (beta chain) was sequenced for a study of T cells in Graves' hyperthyroidism and ophthalmopathy. There are a few counts of this clonotype. This CDR3 is built from 13 residues. Trimming pared 1 base from V and 7 bases from J, leaving 10 bases between. Germline assignment: CDR1 SGHTA and CDR2 FQGNSA. What was amplified from RNA transcripts were TCR beta CDR3 regions. HTBI primers were the set used in a first-round RT-PCR of the TCR CDR3. MiXCR, run by TCRdb on the multiplex PCR reads, gives a single entry per CDR3 protein. The sample consists of hundreds of thousands of distinct CDR3 sequences, around 15% of them appearing once.

This TCR was recovered from a woman in her thirties or forties with Graves' ophthalmopathy. The sample was blood. This chain uses TRBV7-2 with TRBJ1-1; D unresolved. The CDR3 reads CASSLGVRGEAFF. CDR3 DNA sequence: TGTGCCAGCAGCTTAGGGGTCCGGGGTGAAGCTTTCTTT.